A selection of T cell receptor beta chains follows, all from one sample in a study of blood T cell repertoires in COVID-19. Data came from immunoSEQ multiplex PCR; TCRdb stores just in-frame clones and leaves some out. This table holds more than 300,000 clones, about 87% found once. Material: peripheral blood. Receptors were obtained from a woman aged 25 to 39 with COVID-19, enrolled during active disease. Both conserved end residues are part of each CDR3. A D gene is named only where the DNA matches it firmly. A clone size is listed for some rows: how often the clone was seen (once, few, many), or a class if it is expanded.

clone_size,j_call,d_call,v_call,cdr3_aa,cdr3_nt
.,TRBJ2-1,TRBD2,TRBV5-5,CASSFYASGRVNNEQFF,TGTGCCAGCAGCTTTTACGCTAGCGGGAGGGTTAACAATGAGCAGTTCTTC
.,TRBJ1-3,.,TRBV7-9,CASSFRLGGGNTIYF,TGTGCCAGCAGCTTTCGCCTTGGTGGCGGAAACACCATATATTTT
.,TRBJ2-4,.,TRBV6-2/TRBV6-3,CASSYNTGNIQYF,TGTGCCAGCAGTTACAATACAGGGAACATTCAGTACTTC
.,TRBJ1-2,.,TRBV27,CASSTFGGLAYGYTF,TGTGCCAGCAGTACCTTCGGGGGGCTAGCCTATGGCTACACCTTC
.,TRBJ2-5,TRBD1,TRBV9,CASSPGQGWETQYF,TGTGCCAGCAGCCCTGGACAGGGATGGGAGACCCAGTACTTC
few,TRBJ2-1,.,TRBV6-5,CASSRVSYNEQFF,TGTGCCAGCAGTCGAGTCTCCTACAATGAGCAGTTCTTC
.,TRBJ2-7,.,TRBV6-5,CASSSLVTTYEQYF,TGTGCCAGCAGTTCCCTAGTAACTACCTACGAGCAGTACTTC
.,TRBJ2-1,TRBD2,TRBV28,CATGSGGPSNEQFF,TGTGCTACCGGGTCGGGAGGGCCGAGTAATGAGCAGTTCTTC
.,TRBJ2-1,.,TRBV7-9,CASSTRTGSSLRGEQFF,TGTGCCAGCAGCACGAGAACGGGCTCCTCCCTAAGGGGTGAGCAGTTCTTC
.,TRBJ1-1,.,TRBV11-2,CASGGLRNTEAFF,TGTGCCAGCGGGGGCCTAAGGAACACTGAAGCTTTCTTT
few,TRBJ2-2,.,TRBV28,CASSSKIETGELFF,TGTGCCAGCAGTTCCAAAATAGAGACCGGGGAGCTGTTTTTT
.,TRBJ1-1,.,TRBV4-1,CASSPGSQRETEAFF,TGCGCCAGCAGCCCCGGTAGTCAACGGGAGACTGAAGCTTTCTTT
once,TRBJ1-2,.,TRBV10-2,CASSQSQGYYGYTF,TGCGCCAGCAGTCAATCCCAGGGTTACTATGGCTACACCTTC
.,TRBJ2-1,TRBD2,TRBV9,CASSRDLAGSSYNEQFF,TGTGCCAGCAGCCGCGATCTAGCGGGGAGCTCCTACAATGAGCAGTTCTTC
few,TRBJ1-3,.,TRBV25-1,CASSDPFSGNTIYF,TGTGCCAGCAGTGACCCCTTCTCTGGAAACACCATATATTTT
once,TRBJ1-6,TRBD1,TRBV4-1,CASSPSPPDRGNSPLHF,TGCGCCAGCAGCCCCTCGCCCCCGGACAGGGGTAATTCACCCCTCCACTTT
.,TRBJ1-2,.,TRBV28,CASSLGPVGYTF,TGTGCCAGCAGTTTAGGGCCAGTTGGCTACACCTTC
.,TRBJ2-3,TRBD2,TRBV15,CATSRGSGRVADTQYF,TGTGCCACCAGCAGAGGTAGCGGGAGGGTGGCAGATACGCAGTATTTT
.,TRBJ2-1,TRBD2,TRBV7-6,CASSSPGGRGGYNEQFF,TGTGCCAGCAGCTCACCTGGCGGGAGGGGTGGCTACAATGAGCAGTTCTTC
.,TRBJ2-6,.,TRBV19,CASSIRHPGGANVLTF,TGTGCCAGTAGTATAAGGCATCCAGGGGGGGCCAACGTCCTGACTTTC
.,TRBJ2-3,TRBD2,TRBV19,CASSPGGLAGTWDTQYF,TGTGCCAGTAGTCCCGGGGGACTAGCGGGTACATGGGATACGCAGTATTTT
once,TRBJ2-7,.,TRBV7-8,CASSSDRTWGEQYF,TGTGCCAGCAGCTCCGACAGGACGTGGGGCGAGCAGTACTTC
.,TRBJ1-1,TRBD1,TRBV13,CASSAGWTGRSTEAFF,TGTGCCAGCAGCGCCGGATGGACAGGGAGGTCCACTGAAGCTTTCTTT
.,TRBJ2-7,TRBD2,TRBV10-3,CAISDGTSGAYEQYF,TGTGCCATCAGTGATGGGACTAGCGGGGCCTACGAGCAGTACTTC
.,TRBJ1-2,TRBD1,TRBV19,CASSPGTGPLGYTF,TGTGCCAGTAGTCCTGGGACAGGCCCCCTAGGCTACACCTTC
.,TRBJ2-7,TRBD2,TRBV5-1,CASSLVTSGIHEQYF,TGCGCCAGCAGCTTGGTAACTAGCGGAATCCACGAGCAGTACTTC
.,TRBJ1-5,.,TRBV4-3,CASGGDRHRPQHF,TGCGCCAGCGGGGGGGATCGGCATCGGCCCCAGCATTTT
.,TRBJ2-7,.,TRBV21-1,CASSKVEGAGEQYF,TGTGCCAGCAGCAAAGTGGAGGGGGCAGGCGAGCAGTACTTC
few,TRBJ1-5,.,TRBV12-3/TRBV12-4,CASIQGGGQPQHF,TGTGCCAGCATCCAGGGAGGTGGTCAGCCCCAGCATTTT
.,TRBJ2-7,TRBD2,TRBV15,CATSRDNTAGEYF,TGTGCCACCAGCAGAGATAATACGGCGGGGGAGTACTTC
few,TRBJ1-3,.,TRBV2,CASSVHRGSGNTIYF,TGTGCCAGCAGTGTTCACCGGGGATCTGGAAACACCATATATTTT
.,TRBJ2-7,.,TRBV3-1/TRBV3-2,CASSWDSTGEQYF,TGTGCCAGCAGCTGGGACTCGACGGGGGAGCAGTACTTC
.,TRBJ2-1,TRBD1,TRBV10-2,CASTSGTGSPTRDNEQFF,TGCGCCAGCACTTCCGGGACAGGGTCTCCTACTCGGGACAATGAGCAGTTCTTC
.,TRBJ2-5,TRBD2,TRBV30,CAWSVLGLAVQETQYF,TGTGCCTGGAGTGTACTCGGGCTAGCGGTCCAAGAGACCCAGTACTTC
.,TRBJ2-7,.,TRBV14,CASSAPGGSTEQYF,TGTGCCAGCAGCGCCCCTGGGGGGAGTACCGAGCAGTACTTC
once,TRBJ2-2,TRBD2,TRBV7-9,CASASGRSPGELFF,TGTGCCAGCGCTAGCGGGAGAAGCCCCGGGGAGCTGTTTTTT
once,TRBJ2-7,.,TRBV6-6,CASSNGLIYEQYF,TGTGCCAGCAGTAACGGACTAATTTACGAGCAGTACTTC
.,TRBJ1-5,.,TRBV30,CAWSVDRNQPQHF,TGTGCCTGGAGTGTAGACAGAAATCAGCCCCAGCATTTT
few,TRBJ2-6,.,TRBV30,CAYVYSGANVLTF,TGTGCCTACGTCTACTCTGGGGCCAACGTCCTGACTTTC
.,TRBJ2-3,.,TRBV9,CASSVEGGPPDTQYF,TGTGCCAGCAGCGTAGAGGGAGGACCCCCAGATACGCAGTATTTT
.,TRBJ2-5,.,TRBV5-1,CASSPADSLLQETQYF,TGCGCCAGCAGCCCCGCGGACAGCCTCCTACAAGAGACCCAGTACTTC
.,TRBJ2-2,TRBD2,TRBV7-7,CASSLGLAGNTGELFF,TGTGCTAGCAGCTTAGGACTAGCGGGCAACACCGGGGAGCTGTTTTTT
.,TRBJ1-1,TRBD1,TRBV19,CASSVQGAGTEAFF,TGTGCCAGTAGTGTCCAGGGGGCAGGCACTGAAGCTTTCTTT
once,TRBJ2-5,TRBD1,TRBV28,CASRTGGVETQYF,TGTGCCAGCAGAACAGGGGGCGTAGAGACCCAGTACTTC
.,TRBJ2-5,TRBD1,TRBV18,CASSPSGGETQYF,TGTGCCAGCTCACCTTCAGGGGGAGAGACCCAGTACTTC
.,TRBJ2-1,TRBD2,TRBV9,CATPNWGGSYNEQFF,TGTGCCACCCCCAACTGGGGGGGCTCCTACAATGAGCAGTTCTTC
.,TRBJ2-2,.,TRBV11-3,CASSSNRHNTGELFF,TGTGCCAGCAGCTCTAACCGACACAACACCGGGGAGCTGTTTTTT
.,TRBJ2-3,.,TRBV7-9,CASSLEGAQSDTQYF,TGTGCCAGCAGCTTAGAAGGGGCTCAGTCAGATACGCAGTATTTT
.,TRBJ1-1,.,TRBV29-1,CSAARGMNTEAFF,TGCAGCGCAGCCCGGGGGATGAACACTGAAGCTTTCTTT